This T cell receptor beta chain was sequenced for a study of radiotherapy plus CTLA-4 blockade in lung cancer. From germline, CDR1 is SGHAT and CDR2 FQNNGV. The J segment lost 8 bases and the V segment lost 1 base, leaving 3 bases of the junction unmatched. CDR3 size: 14 residues. Here immunoSEQ multiplex PCR was the method, and the copy in TCRdb shows in-frame clones only, minus some. The table includes about 60,000 clones, 70% to 80% detected once. The genes are TRBV11-2 and TRBJ2-1; TRBD2 matches 9 bases. Specimen: peripheral blood, collected from a patient treated with radiotherapy plus ipilimumab. This TCR derives from a human donor with non-small cell lung cancer whose response to radiotherapy plus ipilimumab could not be evaluated. The CDR3 loop reads CASSLGGTSYEQFF. CDR3 coding DNA: TGTGCCAGCAGCTTAGGAGGGACTAGCTATGAGCAGTTCTTC.